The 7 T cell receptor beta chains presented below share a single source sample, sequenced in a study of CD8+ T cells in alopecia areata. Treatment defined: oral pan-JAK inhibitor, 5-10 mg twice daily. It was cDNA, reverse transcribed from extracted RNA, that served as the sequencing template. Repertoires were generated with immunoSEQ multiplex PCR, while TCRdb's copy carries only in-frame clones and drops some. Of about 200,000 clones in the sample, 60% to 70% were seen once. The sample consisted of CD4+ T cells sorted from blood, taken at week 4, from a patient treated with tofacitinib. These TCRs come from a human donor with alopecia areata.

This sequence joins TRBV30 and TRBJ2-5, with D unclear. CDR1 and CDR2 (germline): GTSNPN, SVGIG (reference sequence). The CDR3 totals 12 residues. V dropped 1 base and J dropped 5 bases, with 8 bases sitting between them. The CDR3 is CAWSGRVETQYF. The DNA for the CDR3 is TGTGCCTGGAGTGGGCGTGTGGAGACCCAGTACTTC.

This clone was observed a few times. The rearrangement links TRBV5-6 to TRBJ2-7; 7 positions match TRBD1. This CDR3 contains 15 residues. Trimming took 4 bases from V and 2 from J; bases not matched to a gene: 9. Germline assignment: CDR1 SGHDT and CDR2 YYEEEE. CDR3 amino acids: CASSMGQPTPYEQYF. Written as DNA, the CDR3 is TGTGCCAGCAGCATGGGACAGCCAACCCCCTACGAGCAGTACTTC.

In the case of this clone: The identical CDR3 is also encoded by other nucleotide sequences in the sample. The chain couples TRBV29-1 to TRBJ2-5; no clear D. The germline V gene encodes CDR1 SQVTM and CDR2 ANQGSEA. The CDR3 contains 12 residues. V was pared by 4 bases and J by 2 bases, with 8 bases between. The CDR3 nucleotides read TGCAGCGTTGTGGGGATACAAGAGACCCAGTACTTC. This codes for CSVVGIQETQYF.

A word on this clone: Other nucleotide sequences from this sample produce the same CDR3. CDR3 protein: CSVGTTQETQYF. CDR3 in DNA: TGCAGCGTTGGGACAACCCAAGAGACCCAGTACTTC. This chain links TRBV29-1 with TRBJ2-5; D might be TRBD1 (5 bases). The CDR3 totals 12 residues. Trimming shortened V by 4 bases and J by 1 base, and 7 bases separated the two germline ends. CDR1 is SQVTM and CDR2 is ANQGSEA in the germline V gene.

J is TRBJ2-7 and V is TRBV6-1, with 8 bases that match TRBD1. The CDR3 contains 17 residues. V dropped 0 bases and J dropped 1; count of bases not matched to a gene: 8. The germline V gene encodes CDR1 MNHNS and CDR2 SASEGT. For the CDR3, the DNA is TGTGCCAGCAGTGAAGCGGGTCTCCGGGACAGGTCCTACGAGCAGTACTTC. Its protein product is CASSEAGLRDRSYEQYF.

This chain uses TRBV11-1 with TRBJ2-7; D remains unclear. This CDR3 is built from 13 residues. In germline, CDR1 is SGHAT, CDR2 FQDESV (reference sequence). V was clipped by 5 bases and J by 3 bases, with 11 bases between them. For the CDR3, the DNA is TGTGCCAGCAGCGCCAACCGGAACTACGAGCAGTACTTC. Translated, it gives CASSANRNYEQYF.

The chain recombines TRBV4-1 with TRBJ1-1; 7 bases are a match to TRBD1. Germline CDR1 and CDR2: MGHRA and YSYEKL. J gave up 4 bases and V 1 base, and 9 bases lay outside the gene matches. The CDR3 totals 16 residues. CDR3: CASSQGRQGGGTEAFF. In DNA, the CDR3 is TGCGCCAGCAGCCAAGGAAGACAGGGAGGGGGCACTGAAGCTTTCTTT.